These 19 T cell receptor beta chains came from one sample sequenced in a study of T cell repertoires in cytomegalovirus infection. TCRdb redid the calling of the reads with MiXCR, one entry per CDR3 protein. The table records 200,000 to 250,000 distinct CDR3 sequences, approximately 22% of them present only once. The sample comprised CD8+ T cells from PBMCs. Receptor source: a human donor in good health (CMV status not recorded). Some clones in this sample may be carry-over from other donors' samples.

Comment on this clonotype: A much larger clone differs by one base, so this may be a read error. The chain uses TRBV5-5 and TRBJ2-1; 8 bases fit TRBD2. The CDR3 consists of 14 residues. Germline V gives CDR1 SGHKS, CDR2 YYEKEE (reference sequence). Germline trimming cut 2 bases from V and 9 bases from J; bases unmatched to any gene: 7. Written as DNA, the CDR3 is TGTGCCAGCAGCTTCACATGGCGGGGGGTTGAGCAGTTCTTC. It specifies CASSFTWRGVEQFF.

This clonotype was seen only a few times. The chain links TRBV7-9 to TRBJ2-1; maybe TRBD1 (5 bases). The CDR3 spans 14 residues. Trimming removed 5 bases at V and 9 bases at J, with 17 bases between. Germline CDR1 reads SEHNR; CDR2 reads FQNEAQ (reference sequence). This CDR3 reads CASSPRYTDSEQFF. The CDR3 DNA reads as TGTGCCAGCAGCCCGAGGTACACAGACAGTGAGCAGTTCTTC.

The sample holds a few counts of this clonotype. CDR3: CSATGDSYNEQFF. CDR3 in DNA: TGCAGTGCTACGGGGGACTCCTACAATGAGCAGTTCTTC. This chain joins TRBV20-1 and TRBJ2-1, with a possible D match to TRBD2 (6 bases). Trimming stripped 4 bases from V and 0 bases from J, with 7 bases between. The CDR3 totals 13 residues. The germline CDR1 and CDR2 sequences are DFQATT and SNEGSKA (reference sequence).

The V call is TRBV9, the J call TRBJ1-1; D gene unclear. The V gene lost 4 bases and the J gene lost 4 bases, with 14 bases spanning the gap. Germline V lookup: CDR1 SGDLS, CDR2 YYNGEE. The CDR3 loop spans 14 amino acids. The chain's CDR3 is CASSSPQKGTEAFF. The DNA of the CDR3 is TGTGCCAGCAGCTCTCCGCAGAAGGGCACTGAAGCTTTCTTT.

This clonotype has only a few counts. The rearrangement uses TRBV6-2 or TRBV6-3 and TRBJ2-7; D unclear. V was clipped by 2 bases and J by 3 bases, with 5 bases between them. The CDR3 length is 12 residues. CDR1 is MNHEY, CDR2 SVGEGT, per germline. The CDR3 nucleotides are TGTGCCAGCAGTTACAGACTCTACGAGCAGTACTTC. Translating gives CASSYRLYEQYF.

This clonotype was counted only a few times. The chain combines TRBV10-2 with TRBJ2-7, with 8 bases that match TRBD2. Trimming removed 7 bases from V and 0 bases from J; junction bases left unmatched: 5. The CDR3 is 14 residues long. Germline values: CDR1 WSHSY, CDR2 SAAADI. CDR3 sequence (DNA): TGCGCCAGCACCTTAGCGGGGACCTCCTACGAGCAGTACTTC. As protein: CASTLAGTSYEQYF.

This chain joins TRBV12-3 or TRBV12-4 and TRBJ1-1, with D maybe TRBD1 (6 bases). The CDR3 is 13 amino acids. The V end lost 10 bases, the J end lost 6 bases, and 18 bases lay between the germline ends. CDR3 residues: CATGDPAGAEAFF. The DNA of the CDR3 is TGTGCCACAGGGGACCCCGCGGGAGCTGAAGCTTTCTTT.

This clonotype was detected ten times or more. The chain joins TRBV12-3 or TRBV12-4 to TRBJ2-3; D tentatively fits TRBD1 or TRBD2 (5 bases each). The CDR3 consists of 14 residues. The ends were cut back, 8 bases at V and 2 bases at J, with 14 bases in the middle. CDR3 sequence (DNA): TGTGCCAGCTCAGAGGGGCACAACACAGATACGCAGTATTTT. Protein product: CASSEGHNTDTQYF.

This clonotype has a count of ten or more. The V and J genes are TRBV7-2 and TRBJ2-3; TRBD2 matches 7 bases. Germline V lookup: CDR1 SGHTA, CDR2 FQGNSA. Losses at the gene ends were 3 bases for V and 6 bases for J; bases not matched to a gene: 12. The CDR3 sequence is 16 residues long. CDR3 loop: CASSLLLAVPTDTQYF. DNA of the CDR3: TGTGCCAGCAGCTTGCTCCTAGCGGTGCCAACGGATACGCAGTATTTT.

The chain has TRBV20-1 and TRBJ1-1; 7 nucleotides line up with TRBD1. V shed 6 bases and J 2 bases; nucleotides not matched to a gene: 15. Germline CDR1 and CDR2: DFQATT and SNEGSKA (reference sequence). The CDR3 extends over 16 amino acids. CDR3 nucleotides: TGCAGTGCCCCCGACAGGGAGGGTGTGGGAAACACTGAAGCTTTCTTT. Encoded protein: CSAPDREGVGNTEAFF.

This clonotype was found many times. The chain links TRBV28 to TRBJ1-1; D remains unclear. Trimming removed 3 bases at V and 5 bases at J, with 13 bases between. Looked up from germline, CDR1 is MDHEN and CDR2 is SYDVKM. There are 14 residues in the CDR3. The CDR3 here is CASSFNLGGTEAFF. In nucleotides, the CDR3 is TGTGCCAGCAGTTTCAATCTGGGTGGAACTGAAGCTTTCTTT.

The chain couples TRBV7-4 to TRBJ2-2; possible D gene TRBD2, 5 bases. Germline CDR1 and CDR2: SGHVT and SQSDAQ. The ends were cut back, 1 base at V and 7 bases at J, with 16 bases in the middle. The CDR3 runs 16 residues. The CDR3 loop reads CASSLVWQEEGGELFF. CDR3 bases: TGTGCCAGCAGCTTAGTCTGGCAGGAGGAAGGCGGGGAGCTGTTTTTT.

The chain employs TRBV14 and TRBJ1-1; weak D call: TRBD1 (6 bases). The CDR3 runs 12 residues. The germline V and J ends were trimmed by 6 bases and 8 bases, with 13 bases remaining between them. Germline loops: CDR1 SGHDN, CDR2 FVKESK. The CDR3 region has the DNA TGTGCCAGCAGGGGAGACAGGCTAGAAGCTTTCTTT. Translating it yields CASRGDRLEAFF.

This clonotype was seen at least ten times. This chain links TRBV28 with TRBJ2-7; perhaps TRBD2 as D (5 bases). This CDR3 contains 13 residues. The V and J ends lost 3 bases and 5 bases respectively, with 11 bases between them. Looked up from germline, CDR1 is MDHEN and CDR2 is SYDVKM. In DNA, the CDR3 is TGTGCCAGCAGTTTTAGGGAGATCCACGAGCAGTACTTC. Residues: CASSFREIHEQYF.

The CDR3 coding sequence is TGTGCCAGCAGGCCCGGTTGGGGGGCCCATTCCTACGAGCAGTACTTC. It yields the protein CASRPGWGAHSYEQYF. This chain uses TRBV2 with TRBJ2-7; possibly TRBD1 or TRBD2 for D (6 bases each). V was cut by 6 bases and J by 1 base, with 19 bases left in between. The CDR3 runs to 16 residues. Germline V gene sequence: CDR1 SNHLY, CDR2 FYNNEI.

The gene calls are TRBV5-1 and TRBJ1-1; D call uncertain. V was cut by 0 bases and J by 0 bases, with 6 bases left in between. Per germline, CDR1 SGHRS and CDR2 YFSETQ. This CDR3 is 14 amino acids long. CDR3 coding DNA: TGCGCCAGCAGCTTGGCCGACTTGAACACTGAAGCTTTCTTT. It encodes CASSLADLNTEAFF.

This chain uses TRBV11-2 with TRBJ2-7, with 8 bases identical to TRBD2. CDR3 length: 15 amino acids. The junction had 10 bases not matched to a gene; V was cut back by 5 bases and J by 4 bases. Germline values: CDR1 SGHAT, CDR2 FQNNGV. CDR3 in DNA: TGTGCCAGCAGCCGAGAGGGTAGCGGGGCTTACGAGCAGTACTTC. Translation: CASSREGSGAYEQYF. Using reference TRBV11-2 and TRBJ2-7 for the parts outside the CDR3, the full variable domain is EAGVAQSPRYKIIEKRQSVAFWCNPISGHATLYWYQQILGQGPKLLIQFQNNGVVDDSQLPKDRFSAERLKGVDSTLKIQPAKLEDSAVYLCASSREGSGAYEQYFGPGTRLTVT.

Many counts were recorded for this clonotype. The rearrangement links TRBV7-6 to TRBJ2-1; 9 nucleotides agree with TRBD2. Germline V gene lookup returns CDR1 SGHVS and CDR2 FNYEAQ. This CDR3 comprises 17 residues. With 6 bases clipped from V and 4 bases from J, the junction kept 13 bases outside the gene matches. The CDR3 region is CASSRAGLAESYNEQFF. In nucleotides, the CDR3 is TGTGCCAGCAGTAGAGCGGGACTAGCAGAGTCATACAATGAGCAGTTCTTC.

The chain combines TRBV5-6 with TRBJ2-1; D uncertain. CDR1 is SGHDT, CDR2 YYEEEE, per germline. The CDR3 runs 12 residues. V was trimmed by 6 bases and J by 7 bases, leaving 11 bases between them. CDR3 loop: CASTIIANEQFF. CDR3 nucleotides: TGTGCCAGCACCATCATCGCTAATGAGCAGTTCTTC. Looking up the rest from reference TRBV5-6 and TRBJ2-1 gives the full variable domain: DAGVTQSPTHLIKTRGQQVTLRCSPKSGHDTVSWYQQALGQGPQFIFQYYEEEERQRGNFPDRFSGHQFPNYSSELNVNALLLGDSALYLCASTIIANEQFFGPGTRLTVL.